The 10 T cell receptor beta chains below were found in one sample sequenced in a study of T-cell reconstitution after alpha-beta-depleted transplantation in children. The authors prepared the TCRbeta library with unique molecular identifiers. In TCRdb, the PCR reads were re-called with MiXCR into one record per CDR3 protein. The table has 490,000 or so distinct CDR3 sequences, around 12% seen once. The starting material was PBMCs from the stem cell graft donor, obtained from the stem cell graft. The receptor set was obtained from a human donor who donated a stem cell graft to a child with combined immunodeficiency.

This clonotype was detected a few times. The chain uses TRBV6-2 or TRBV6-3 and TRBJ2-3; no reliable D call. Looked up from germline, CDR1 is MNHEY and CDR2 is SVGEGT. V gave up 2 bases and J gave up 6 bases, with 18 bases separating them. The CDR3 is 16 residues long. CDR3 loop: CASSYGVGSFSDTQYF. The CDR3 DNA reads TGTGCCAGCAGTTACGGGGTTGGTAGTTTTTCGGATACGCAGTATTTT.

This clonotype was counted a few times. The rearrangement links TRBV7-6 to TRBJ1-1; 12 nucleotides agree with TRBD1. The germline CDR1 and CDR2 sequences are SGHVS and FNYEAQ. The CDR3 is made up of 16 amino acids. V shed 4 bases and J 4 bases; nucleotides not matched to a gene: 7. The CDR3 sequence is CASSSSAGQGATEAFF. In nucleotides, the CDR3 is TGTGCCAGCAGCTCCTCGGCGGGACAGGGGGCCACTGAAGCTTTCTTT.

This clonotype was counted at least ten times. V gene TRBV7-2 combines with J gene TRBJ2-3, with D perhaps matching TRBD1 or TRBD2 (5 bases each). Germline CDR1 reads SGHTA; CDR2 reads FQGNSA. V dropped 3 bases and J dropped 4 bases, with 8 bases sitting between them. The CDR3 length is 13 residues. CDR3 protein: CASSFRGADTQYF. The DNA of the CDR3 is TGTGCCAGCAGCTTCCGAGGGGCAGATACGCAGTATTTT.

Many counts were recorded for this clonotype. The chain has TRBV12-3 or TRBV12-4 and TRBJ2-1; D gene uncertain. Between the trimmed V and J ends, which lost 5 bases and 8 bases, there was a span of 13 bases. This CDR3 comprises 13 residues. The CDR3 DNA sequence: TGTGCCAGCAGTCCCATCAGCGTCCATGAGCAGTTCTTC. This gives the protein CASSPISVHEQFF.

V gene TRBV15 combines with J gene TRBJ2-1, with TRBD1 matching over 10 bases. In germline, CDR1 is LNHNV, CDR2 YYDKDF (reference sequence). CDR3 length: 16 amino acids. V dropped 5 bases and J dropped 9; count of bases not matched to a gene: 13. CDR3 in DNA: TGTGCCACCAGCGCACCTGACAGGGGGCGTGATGGTGAGCAGTTCTTC. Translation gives CATSAPDRGRDGEQFF.

CDR3 nucleotide sequence: TGCGCCAGCAGCCAAGAGATGGGGTGGGAGAGCGCCTACAATGAGCAGTTCTTC. This gives the protein CASSQEMGWESAYNEQFF. The chain has TRBV4-3 and TRBJ2-1; tentative D call: TRBD2 (5 bases). V shed 0 bases and J shed 2 bases, with 17 bases lying between them. This CDR3 contains 18 residues. The V gene's germline CDR1 is LGHNA and CDR2 YSLEER.

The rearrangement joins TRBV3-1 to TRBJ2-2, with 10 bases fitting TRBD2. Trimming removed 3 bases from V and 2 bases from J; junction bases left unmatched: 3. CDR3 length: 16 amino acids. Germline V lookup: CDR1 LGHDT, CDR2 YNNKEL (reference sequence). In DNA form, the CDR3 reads TGTGCCAGCAGCCACGGGACTAGCGATAACACCGGGGAGCTGTTTTTT. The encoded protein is CASSHGTSDNTGELFF.

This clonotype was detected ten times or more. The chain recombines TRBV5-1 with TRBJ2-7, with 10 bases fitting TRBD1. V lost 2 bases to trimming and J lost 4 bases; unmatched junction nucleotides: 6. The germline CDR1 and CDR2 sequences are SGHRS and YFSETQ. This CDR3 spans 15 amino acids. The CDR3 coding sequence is TGCGCCAGCAGCTTCCCGGGACAGGGGCTTTACGAGCAGTACTTC. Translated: CASSFPGQGLYEQYF.

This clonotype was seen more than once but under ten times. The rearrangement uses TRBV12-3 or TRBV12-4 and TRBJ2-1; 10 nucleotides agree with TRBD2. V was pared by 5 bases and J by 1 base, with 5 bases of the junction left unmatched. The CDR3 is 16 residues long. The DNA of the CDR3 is TGTGCCAGCAGTAACGTACTAGCGGGGTCCTACAATGAGCAGTTCTTC. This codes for CASSNVLAGSYNEQFF.

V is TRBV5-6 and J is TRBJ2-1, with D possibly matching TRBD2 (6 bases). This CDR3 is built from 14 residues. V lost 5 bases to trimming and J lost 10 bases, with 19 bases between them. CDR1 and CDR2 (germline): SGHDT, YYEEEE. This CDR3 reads CASSLPGLAPEQFF. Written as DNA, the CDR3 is TGTGCCAGCAGTTTACCGGGACTTGCGCCAGAGCAGTTCTTC.